These 29 T cell receptor beta chains were sequenced from one sample in a study of cytomegalovirus exposure and HLA in healthy donors. The study ran its PCR with 60 Vbeta and 13 Jbeta primers. The method was immunoSEQ multiplex PCR; TCRdb's version includes in-frame clones alone and lacks a portion of them. Altogether 150,000 to 200,000 clones are present, about 83% being singletons, with the ten largest covering about 3.1%. Sequenced: PBMCs. The receptor set was obtained from a female donor in good health and CMV-seronegative.

This rearrangement joins TRBV19 to TRBJ1-2; 7 bases align to TRBD1. From germline, CDR1 is LNHDA and CDR2 SQIVND (reference sequence). CDR3 length equals 15 residues. V shed 3 bases and J 4 bases; nucleotides not matched to a gene: 8. The chain's CDR3 is CASSMEGTDSYGYTF. The CDR3 nucleotides are TGTGCCAGTAGTATGGAAGGGACAGATTCCTATGGCTACACCTTC.

The chain employs TRBV6-1 and TRBJ2-3, with 8 bases fitting TRBD2. This CDR3 contains 19 residues. Germline lookup yields CDR1 MNHNS and CDR2 SASEGT. Trimming took 0 bases from V and 0 from J; bases not matched to a gene: 11. CDR3 protein: CASSEAFQRGWTSTDTQYF. For the CDR3, the DNA is TGTGCCAGCAGTGAAGCGTTCCAGCGGGGGTGGACTAGCACAGATACGCAGTATTTT.

This clone was seen once. The CDR3 loop is CASSSVLGQTYEQYF. The DNA of the CDR3 is TGTGCCAGCAGCTCGGTCTTGGGACAGACCTACGAGCAGTACTTC. The chain recombines TRBV11-3 with TRBJ2-7, with 7 bases aligning to TRBD1. This CDR3 has 15 amino acids. After removal of 4 bases from V and 2 bases from J, the junction contained 8 bases not matched to a gene. Germline V gene lookup returns CDR1 SGHNT and CDR2 YENEEA.

This clone has only a few counts. V usage is TRBV25-1 and J usage is TRBJ1-2; D uncertain. Looked up from germline, CDR1 is MGHDK and CDR2 is SYGVNS. The CDR3 consists of 13 residues. Trimming took off 4 bases at V and 2 bases at J, with 8 bases between the two ends. CDR3 nucleotides: TGTGCCAGCAGTGGAGGGTGGAACTATGGCTACACCTTC. Encoded protein: CASSGGWNYGYTF.

This clone showed up just once. The rearrangement joins TRBV28 to TRBJ1-5; D might be TRBD1 (6 bases). The V end was cut by 4 bases, the J end by 0 bases, with 7 bases between. CDR1 is MDHEN, CDR2 SYDVKM, per germline. The CDR3 extends over 14 amino acids. For the CDR3, the DNA is TGTGCCAGCAGTTGGGACATTAGCAATCAGCCCCAGCATTTT. Protein product: CASSWDISNQPQHF.

The V call is TRBV6-5, the J call TRBJ2-7; 11 bases line up with TRBD2. Germline CDR1 reads MNHEY; CDR2 reads SVGAGI. The CDR3 loop spans 16 amino acids. The ends lost 0 bases at V and 6 bases at J; junction bases unmatched: 7. The CDR3 reads CASSYSFLAGGGEQYF. The CDR3 coding sequence is TGTGCCAGCAGTTACTCGTTCCTAGCGGGGGGTGGCGAGCAGTACTTC.

The CDR3 sequence: CASSPPGLAFPSTDTQYF. Written as DNA, the CDR3 is TGTGCCAGCAGCCCCCCGGGACTAGCGTTTCCTAGCACAGATACGCAGTATTTT. The chain uses TRBV7-2 and TRBJ2-3; 10 bases align to TRBD2. This CDR3 comprises 18 residues. Germline CDR1 is SGHTA and CDR2 is FQGNSA. Trimming took 5 bases from V and 0 from J; bases not matched to a gene: 11.

The CDR3 reads CASSFRTGGAQHEQYF. CDR3 coding DNA: TGTGCCAGCAGTTTCCGGACAGGGGGAGCTCAACACGAGCAGTACTTC. The V call is TRBV27, the J call TRBJ2-7, with 10 bases fitting TRBD1. J lost 5 bases, V lost 3 bases, and 10 bases had no gene match. Germline V gives CDR1 MNHEY, CDR2 SMNVEV (reference sequence). The CDR3 totals 16 residues.

The chain carries TRBV28 and TRBJ2-7; 7 bases align to TRBD1. Trimming removed 6 bases from V and 5 bases from J; junction bases left unmatched: 10. The CDR3 is 14 amino acids. CDR1 is MDHEN, CDR2 SYDVKM, per germline. The CDR3 nucleotides read TGTGCCAGCAGCTGGGGGACAGCCGGGGACGAGCAGTACTTC. Its translation is CASSWGTAGDEQYF.

This clone was seen just once. The CDR3 DNA follows: TGTGCCAGTGCGGGACGGAACTACGAGCAGTACTTC. It is translated as CASAGRNYEQYF. The chain combines TRBV5-3 with TRBJ2-7; tentatively, D is TRBD2 (6 bases). TRBV5-3 is annotated as an ORF whose role is uncertain. The CDR3 contains 12 residues. Trimming left V 8 bases short and J 3 bases short, with 12 bases between.

V and J are TRBV19 and TRBJ2-5, with D possibly being TRBD1 (5 bases). The CDR3 length is 15 residues. Looked up from germline, CDR1 is LNHDA and CDR2 is SQIVND (reference sequence). Trimming pared 0 bases from V and 4 bases from J, leaving 12 bases between. CDR3: CASSIDSARGETQYF. The CDR3 DNA reads TGTGCCAGTAGTATAGATTCGGCTAGGGGAGAGACCCAGTACTTC.

This chain links TRBV5-4 with TRBJ1-4; D unresolved. The ends were cut back, 0 bases at V and 10 bases at J, with 13 bases in the middle. Germline lookup yields CDR1 SGHNT and CDR2 YYREEE (reference sequence). This CDR3 region has 14 residues. The CDR3 protein is CASSLDSSLGKLFF. CDR3 nucleotide sequence: TGTGCCAGCAGCTTGGACAGCTCCCTCGGAAAACTGTTTTTT.

V usage is TRBV27 and J usage is TRBJ1-2; D remains unclear. The V gene lost 7 bases and the J gene lost 5 bases, with 14 bases spanning the gap. The CDR3 extends over 13 amino acids. The germline gives CDR1 MNHEY, CDR2 SMNVEV (reference sequence). The chain's CDR3 is CASTKGGSYGYTF. For the CDR3, the DNA is TGTGCCAGCACCAAGGGCGGGAGTTATGGCTACACCTTC.

This clone occurred a few times. The CDR3 sequence: CASSDWGVGYEQYF. The DNA of the CDR3 is TGTGCCAGCAGTGATTGGGGCGTCGGCTACGAGCAGTACTTC. This rearrangement joins TRBV6-1 to TRBJ2-7, with D possibly TRBD1 on 5 matching bases. Per germline, CDR1 MNHNS and CDR2 SASEGT. Deletions cut 3 bases from V and 3 bases from J, with 12 bases between. The CDR3 runs 14 residues.

This sequence joins TRBV5-1 and TRBJ2-3, with D maybe TRBD2 (5 bases). Trimming stripped 2 bases from V and 1 base from J, with 11 bases between. CDR1 and CDR2 from the germline V gene are SGHRS and YFSETQ. This CDR3 has 15 residues. The CDR3 loop reads CASSLVGGGTDTQYF. CDR3 DNA sequence: TGCGCCAGCAGCTTAGTTGGAGGAGGCACAGATACGCAGTATTTT.

The chain has TRBV11-3 and TRBJ1-1, with 7 bases lining up with TRBD1. This CDR3 contains 15 residues. With V trimmed by 5 bases and J by 1 base, 7 bases remained unmatched. The germline gives CDR1 SGHNT, CDR2 YENEEA. The CDR3 DNA is TGTGCCAGCAGCACCCCGAGGACAGGGAACACTGAAGCTTTCTTT. This codes for CASSTPRTGNTEAFF.

The rearrangement uses TRBV25-1 and TRBJ2-2; no reliable D call. CDR3 length: 13 residues. Germline values: CDR1 MGHDK, CDR2 SYGVNS. V lost 8 bases, J lost 6 bases, and 13 bases lay in between. The CDR3 loop reads CASQNLKSGELFF. CDR3 nucleotide sequence: TGTGCCAGCCAAAACCTAAAATCCGGGGAGCTGTTTTTT.

The chain carries TRBV2 and TRBJ2-1, with 7 bases that match TRBD1. This CDR3 is 17 amino acids long. The J segment lost 3 bases and the V segment lost 5 bases, leaving 13 bases of the junction unmatched. Germline values: CDR1 SNHLY, CDR2 FYNNEI. DNA for the CDR3: TGTGCCAGCAGTTCACCGACAGGGTCAGGGGGCTACAATGAGCAGTTCTTC. It codes for CASSSPTGSGGYNEQFF. The complete variable domain, with remaining parts taken from reference TRBV2 and TRBJ2-1, reads EPEVTQTPSHQVTQMGQEVILRCVPISNHLYFYWYRQILGQKVEFLVSFYNNEISEKSEIFDDQFSVERPDGSNFTLKIRSTKLEDSAMYFCASSSPTGSGGYNEQFFGPGTRLTVL.

The chain recombines TRBV5-1 with TRBJ2-3; 7 nucleotides align to TRBD2. The germline V gene encodes CDR1 SGHRS and CDR2 YFSETQ. The CDR3 loop spans 16 amino acids. Losses at the gene ends were 4 bases for V and 3 bases for J; bases not matched to a gene: 11. The CDR3: CASSSAGLGRTDTQYF. CDR3 coding DNA: TGCGCCAGCAGCAGCGCGGGCCTCGGGAGGACAGATACGCAGTATTTT.

This clone has only a few counts. This chain links TRBV7-9 with TRBJ1-2; D is unclear. CDR1 and CDR2 (germline): SEHNR, FQNEAQ (reference sequence). V was shortened by 3 bases and J by 6 bases, with 8 bases between the two germline ends. The CDR3 length is 12 residues. The CDR3 loop is CASSLWLDGYTF. CDR3 nucleotide sequence: TGTGCCAGCAGCTTGTGGCTTGATGGCTACACCTTC. Filled out from reference TRBV7-9 and TRBJ1-2, the complete variable domain reads DTGVSQNPRHKITKRGQNVTFRCDPISEHNRLYWYRQTLGQGPEFLTYFQNEAQLEKSRLLSDRFSAERPKGSFSTLEIQRTEQGDSAMYLCASSLWLDGYTFGSGTRLTVV.

The J gene is TRBJ1-1, the V gene TRBV6-1; tentatively, D is TRBD1 (6 bases). Per the germline V gene, CDR1 is MNHNS and CDR2 is SASEGT. The V end lost 7 bases, the J end lost 0 bases, and 12 bases lay between the germline ends. This CDR3 is built from 14 residues. The CDR3 coding sequence is TGTGCCAGCACCAGGGACACCATGAACACTGAAGCTTTCTTT. It is translated as CASTRDTMNTEAFF.

This sequence joins TRBV7-9 and TRBJ2-3; TRBD2 is a possible D gene (5 bases). Germline V gene sequence: CDR1 SEHNR, CDR2 FQNEAQ (reference sequence). The CDR3 consists of 15 residues. The V end lost 4 bases, the J end lost 1 base, and 12 bases lay between the germline ends. The CDR3 sequence is CASSSQFSGTDTQYF. For the CDR3, the DNA is TGTGCCAGCAGCTCCCAATTTAGCGGCACAGATACGCAGTATTTT.

V and J are TRBV2 and TRBJ2-5, with 16 positions matching TRBD2. From germline, CDR1 is SNHLY and CDR2 FYNNEI. The V gene end was trimmed by 8 bases and the J gene end by 9 bases; junction bases not matched to a gene: 12. The CDR3 spans 16 residues. CDR3 coding DNA: TGTGCCAGCTCCGAGACCGGGACTAGCGGGAGGGGGGCCCAGTACTTC. Its protein is CASSETGTSGRGAQYF.

This clone was counted a single time. The V gene is TRBV5-1, the J gene TRBJ2-1, with TRBD1 matching over 8 bases. Germline values: CDR1 SGHRS, CDR2 YFSETQ. J gave up 7 bases and V 3 bases, and 6 bases lay outside the gene matches. This CDR3 has 14 residues. This CDR3 is CASSWGQDWNEQFF. In DNA form, the CDR3 reads TGCGCCAGCAGCTGGGGACAGGATTGGAATGAGCAGTTCTTC.

The V gene is TRBV4-2, the J gene TRBJ1-6; D is ambiguous. The length of the CDR3 is 16 residues. Trimming cost V 0 bases and J 0 bases, with 6 bases left between them. CDR1 is LGHNA, CDR2 YNFKEQ, per germline. The CDR3 loop reads CASSQDARSYNSPLHF. The CDR3 DNA sequence: TGTGCCAGCAGCCAAGATGCGCGCTCCTATAATTCACCCCTCCACTTT.

The V call is TRBV6-5, the J call TRBJ1-2, with D perhaps matching TRBD1 (5 bases). Germline CDR1 reads MNHEY; CDR2 reads SVGAGI. This CDR3 is built from 13 residues. Between the trimmed V and J ends, which lost 4 bases and 2 bases, there was a span of 8 bases. The CDR3 region is CASSLTVNYGYTF. Written as DNA, the CDR3 is TGTGCCAGCAGTTTGACAGTCAACTATGGCTACACCTTC.

The V and J genes are TRBV27 and TRBJ2-1; TRBD2 matches at 15 bases. Trimming at V came to 4 bases and at J to 5 bases, leaving 9 bases not matched to a gene. The V gene's germline CDR1 is MNHEY and CDR2 SMNVEV (reference sequence). The CDR3 sequence is 18 residues long. The CDR3 protein is CASSCPGLAGGIDNEQFF. CDR3 nucleotide sequence: TGTGCCAGCAGTTGCCCGGGACTAGCGGGAGGAATCGACAATGAGCAGTTCTTC.

This chain links TRBV10-3 with TRBJ1-3; 8 nucleotides align to TRBD1. V shed 4 bases and J 1 base; nucleotides not matched to a gene: 9. Germline lookup yields CDR1 ENHRY and CDR2 SYGVKD. The CDR3 is 17 residues long. The CDR3 sequence is CAISGRTGPSSGNTIYF. As DNA, the CDR3 is TGTGCCATCAGTGGGAGGACAGGGCCAAGTTCTGGAAACACCATATATTTT.

The chain links TRBV9 to TRBJ2-1; 9 nucleotides match TRBD1. Trimming at V came to 4 bases and at J to 3 bases, leaving 2 bases not matched to a gene. Looked up from germline, CDR1 is SGDLS and CDR2 is YYNGEE. This CDR3 is built from 14 residues. CDR3 region: CASSTGQGYNEQFF. CDR3 coding DNA: TGTGCCAGCAGCACGGGACAGGGCTACAATGAGCAGTTCTTC.